The rows below give T cell receptor beta chains drawn from one sample of a study of blood T cell repertoires in COVID-19. Profiling relied on immunoSEQ multiplex PCR, and the TCRdb table lists in-frame clones only, not all of them. The sample records 200,000 to 300,000 clones, more than 65% being singletons. Specimen: peripheral blood. The receptors here all came from a man aged 40-49 years who had recovered from COVID-19. Both conserved end residues are part of each CDR3. D genes are given only for firm matches. The size entry is marked missing in some rows and otherwise reads once, few, many or a size class.

NA	TRBD2	TRBJ2-1	TRBV3-1/TRBV3-2	CASSLGTTLNEQFF	TGTGCCAGCAGCCTCGGGACTACCCTCAATGAGCAGTTCTTC
NA	TRBD2	TRBJ2-1	TRBV24-1	CATGLAGVDEQFF	TGTGCCACCGGTCTAGCGGGAGTTGATGAGCAGTTCTTC
NA	NA	TRBJ2-5	TRBV30	CAWSPQRETQYF	TGTGCCTGGAGCCCCCAGCGAGAGACCCAGTACTTC
NA	TRBD2	TRBJ2-5	TRBV2	CASRSGLAGVETQYF	TGTGCCAGCAGGTCGGGACTAGCGGGAGTGGAGACCCAGTACTTC
NA	TRBD2	TRBJ2-5	TRBV7-2	CASSLPFGGGETQYF	TGTGCCAGCAGCTTACCGTTCGGGGGAGGGGAGACCCAGTACTTC
few	TRBD2	TRBJ2-3	TRBV6-5	CASRSGLAIDTQYF	TGTGCCAGCAGATCGGGACTAGCGATAGATACGCAGTATTTT
NA	TRBD2	TRBJ2-5	TRBV9	CASSSGLAGQETQYF	TGTGCCAGCAGCAGTGGACTAGCGGGCCAAGAGACCCAGTACTTC
NA	NA	TRBJ2-5	TRBV18	CASSPQRGQETQYF	TGTGCCAGCTCACCACAGAGGGGGCAAGAGACCCAGTACTTC
NA	TRBD2	TRBJ2-1	TRBV7-8	CASSLGTSGNEQFF	TGTGCCAGCAGCCTCGGGACTAGCGGCAATGAGCAGTTCTTC
NA	TRBD1	TRBJ1-2	TRBV6-2/TRBV6-3	CASRYRDRSTYGYTF	TGTGCCAGCAGGTACCGGGACAGGTCGACCTATGGCTACACCTTC
NA	NA	TRBJ2-7	TRBV21-1	CASSKGAGFSYEQYF	TGTGCCAGCAGCAAAGGGGCGGGGTTCTCCTACGAGCAGTACTTC
once	TRBD1	TRBJ1-2	TRBV6-5	CASSQGTGAYGYTF	TGTGCCAGCAGTCAGGGGACAGGGGCGTATGGCTACACCTTC
NA	TRBD2	TRBJ2-3	TRBV10-2	CASRARLRGTSTDTQYF	TGCGCCAGCAGGGCCAGGTTGCGGGGGACTTCCACAGATACGCAGTATTTT
NA	NA	TRBJ2-5	TRBV5-6	CASSLGVGETQYF	TGTGCCAGCAGCCTCGGGGTCGGAGAGACCCAGTACTTC
NA	TRBD2	TRBJ2-3	TRBV30	CAWSGLAGVSDTDTQYF	TGTGCCTGGAGTGGACTAGCGGGAGTTTCTGACACAGATACGCAGTATTTT
NA	TRBD1	TRBJ1-6	TRBV6-5	CASSRDSNSPLHF	TGTGCCAGCTCTCGGGACAGTAATTCACCCCTCCACTTT
NA	NA	TRBJ2-4	TRBV30	CAWSVGDSIQYF	TGTGCCTGGAGTGTCGGGGATAGTATTCAGTACTTC
NA	TRBD2	TRBJ2-1	TRBV7-2	CASSLRVAGAYNEQFF	TGTGCCAGCAGCTTAAGGGTAGCGGGGGCCTACAATGAGCAGTTCTTC
NA	TRBD1	TRBJ2-7	TRBV11-2	CASSSDRGPYEQYF	TGTGCCAGCAGCTCGGACAGGGGCCCCTACGAGCAGTACTTC
NA	NA	TRBJ1-6	TRBV9	CASSVAPSSYNSPLHF	TGTGCCAGCAGCGTAGCCCCGAGCTCCTATAATTCACCCCTCCACTTT
NA	TRBD1	TRBJ2-6	TRBV5-1	CASSSGPGQAYSGANVLTF	TGCGCCAGCAGCAGTGGGCCGGGACAGGCTTACTCTGGGGCCAACGTCCTGACTTTC
NA	TRBD1	TRBJ1-2	TRBV23-1	CASSPDRVNGYTF	TGCGCCAGCAGTCCTGACAGGGTTAATGGCTACACCTTC
few	TRBD1	TRBJ2-3	TRBV6-4	CASSEGTATDTQYF	TGTGCCAGCAGTGAAGGGACAGCCACAGATACGCAGTATTTT
NA	NA	TRBJ2-7	TRBV5-4	CASSFSTSYEQYF	TGTGCCAGCAGCTTTAGTACCTCCTACGAGCAGTACTTC
NA	NA	TRBJ2-5	TRBV5-4	CASSPPGGETQYF	TGTGCCAGCAGCCCCCCTGGGGGGGAGACCCAGTACTTC
NA	TRBD1	TRBJ1-1	TRBV30	CAWSAWVQGVPEAFF	TGTGCCTGGAGTGCCTGGGTCCAGGGGGTTCCTGAAGCTTTCTTT
NA	NA	TRBJ2-3	TRBV5-4	CASSPRLEGSTDTQYF	TGTGCCAGCAGTCCAAGACTAGAGGGGAGCACAGATACGCAGTATTTT
NA	TRBD2	TRBJ2-5	TRBV11-3	CASSETSAETQYF	TGTGCCAGCAGCGAGACTAGCGCGGAGACCCAGTACTTC
once	TRBD1	TRBJ2-7	TRBV3-1/TRBV3-2	CASSQVTGVYEQYF	TGTGCCAGCAGCCAGGTGACAGGGGTCTACGAGCAGTACTTC
NA	TRBD2	TRBJ2-3	TRBV6-2/TRBV6-3	CASSRVAGGPQDTQYF	TGTGCCAGCAGCCGAGTAGCGGGAGGACCTCAAGATACGCAGTATTTT
NA	NA	TRBJ2-3	TRBV29-1	CSVPATDTQYF	TGCAGCGTTCCTGCGACAGATACGCAGTATTTT
once	TRBD1	TRBJ1-4	TRBV11-2	CASSATPGQVNEKLFF	TGTGCCAGCAGCGCAACTCCGGGACAGGTTAATGAAAAACTGTTTTTT
NA	NA	TRBJ1-5	TRBV12-5	CASGFFSSLGQPQHF	TGTGCTAGTGGTTTTTTTTCTTCCTTGGGCCAGCCCCAGCATTTT
NA	NA	TRBJ1-3	TRBV11-2	CASSLELTGNTIYF	TGTGCCAGCAGCTTGGAACTAACTGGAAACACCATATATTTT
NA	TRBD2	TRBJ2-1	TRBV5-4	CASSFTGGPDEQFF	TGTGCCAGCAGCTTCACGGGAGGGCCGGATGAGCAGTTCTTC
NA	TRBD2	TRBJ2-1	TRBV6-5	CASSRGRDYNEQFF	TGTGCCAGCTCCAGAGGGAGGGACTACAATGAGCAGTTCTTC
NA	TRBD1	TRBJ2-7	TRBV2	CASSELGQGYEQYF	TGTGCCAGCAGTGAACTGGGACAGGGCTACGAGCAGTACTTC
NA	NA	TRBJ2-1	TRBV27	CASRYRVSQNNEQFF	TGTGCCAGCAGATACAGGGTATCCCAAAACAATGAGCAGTTCTTC
NA	NA	TRBJ2-7	TRBV30	CAWSVTGYEQYF	TGTGCCTGGAGTGTAACGGGATACGAGCAGTACTTC
NA	NA	TRBJ2-6	TRBV20-1	CSASLAAGANVLTF	TGCAGTGCTAGTCTGGCAGCTGGGGCCAACGTCCTGACTTTC
NA	TRBD2	TRBJ2-7	TRBV3-1/TRBV3-2	CASSQGRTSGAYEQYF	TGTGCCAGCAGCCAAGGTCGGACTAGCGGGGCCTACGAGCAGTACTTC
NA	TRBD2	TRBJ2-7	TRBV6-6	CASSPLAGLGYEQYF	TGTGCCAGCAGTCCATTAGCGGGTCTGGGCTACGAGCAGTACTTC
few	NA	TRBJ2-1	TRBV28	CASSNKIGLDHNEQFF	TGTGCCAGCAGCAACAAAATCGGACTGGATCACAATGAGCAGTTCTTC
NA	NA	TRBJ1-5	TRBV7-2	CASSFGPPNNQPQHF	TGTGCCAGCAGTTTCGGTCCGCCTAACAATCAGCCCCAGCATTTT
NA	TRBD2	TRBJ2-7	TRBV10-3	CAIRSTSGATYEQYF	TGTGCCATCAGGAGTACTAGCGGGGCAACCTACGAGCAGTACTTC
NA	TRBD1	TRBJ2-7	TRBV7-2	CASSRQGDSYEQYF	TGTGCCAGCAGCAGACAGGGCGACTCCTACGAGCAGTACTTC
NA	TRBD1	TRBJ1-1	TRBV2	CASSGTGGTEAFF	TGTGCCAGCAGTGGGACAGGGGGCACTGAAGCTTTCTTT
NA	NA	TRBJ2-4	TRBV3-1/TRBV3-2	CASSPSPRNIQYF	TGTGCCAGCAGTCCCTCTCCCAGAAACATTCAGTACTTC
NA	NA	TRBJ1-5	TRBV10-2	CASRGPLGPQHF	TGCGCCAGCAGGGGGCCCTTAGGGCCCCAGCATTTT
few	NA	TRBJ1-1	TRBV5-1	CASSFGAGTEAFF	TGCGCCAGCAGCTTTGGCGCGGGCACTGAAGCTTTCTTT